The entry below describes one T cell receptor beta chain. Its antigen is still unknown. This sample is part of a study of CD8+CD57+ T cells in acquired aplastic anemia. Study findings and constraints: Patients shared 25 to 35 CD8+ CDR3 sequences with controls.

TCR beta VDJ and CDR3 profiling used genomic DNA as template. TCRdb re-called the reads through MiXCR, storing one row per CDR3 protein. The table includes around 210,000 distinct CDR3 sequences, roughly two thirds detected once. Those patients picked for sequencing had displayed CD8+CD57+ cell expansion on flow cytometry. At blood sampling, none of the patients had yet received therapy. The CDR3 loop spans 17 amino acids. The ends lost 3 bases at V and 6 bases at J; junction bases unmatched: 8. Germline values: CDR1 LNHNV, CDR2 YYDKDF (reference sequence). The TCR originated in a human donor with aplastic anemia. The sample consisted of sorted CD4+, CD8+, or CD8+CD57+ T cells (not recorded which) from PBMCs. V gene TRBV15 combines with J gene TRBJ2-1; 13 bases fit TRBD2. The CDR3: CATSSSPLAGGPNEQFF. CDR3 bases: TGTGCCACCAGCAGCTCCCCACTAGCGGGGGGGCCCAATGAGCAGTTCTTC.